What follows are 4 T cell receptor beta chains derived from one specimen sequenced in a study of tumor and adjacent non-tumor tissue in lung cancer. No cell sorting was done before RNA was extracted from the tissue. This non-tumor lung sample came from over 3 cm beyond the tumor edge. Three rounds of nested PCR, following a modified ARM-PCR protocol, produced the TCRbeta library. TCRdb independently ran MiXCR on the multiplex PCR reads; one entry per CDR3 protein. The sample lists fewer than 100,000 distinct CDR3 sequences; about four fifths were seen once. Sample: distant non-tumor lung tissue. The receptors here all came from a man between 60 and 75 years old with non-small cell lung cancer.

The chain couples TRBV20-1 to TRBJ2-7, with D unclear. This CDR3 contains 12 residues. Per germline, CDR1 DFQATT and CDR2 SNEGSKA (reference sequence). V dropped 4 bases and J dropped 10 bases, with 17 bases sitting between them. The CDR3, as DNA: TGCAGTGCTACTGCGGTCACCTACCAACAGTACTTC. As protein: CSATAVTYQQYF.

A remark on this clonotype: One junction end disagrees with the germline gene, perhaps due to a read error. V usage is TRBV6-1 and J usage is TRBJ2-3; 8 nucleotides agree with TRBD2. The germline CDR1 and CDR2 sequences are MNHNS and SASEGT. This CDR3 has 16 residues. CDR3 in amino acids: CTSSAGLASSTDKLYF. In DNA form, the CDR3 reads TGTACCAGCAGTGCCGGACTAGCCTCTAGCACAGATAAGCTGTATTTT.

This clonotype was observed a few times. A much larger clone is a single base away; this may be a read error. The chain combines TRBV6-1 with TRBJ2-1, with a tentative D call TRBD2 (6 bases). This CDR3 spans 16 amino acids. Germline assignment: CDR1 MNHNS and CDR2 SASEGT. Trimming left V 1 base short and J 2 bases short, with 12 bases between. The CDR3 DNA reads as TGTGCCAGCAGTGAAGACCCCGGGAGCCCCTACAATGAGCAGTTCTTC. Translated, it gives CASSEDPGSPYNEQFF.

Concerning this clonotype: Because it lacks the conserved phenylalanine or tryptophan at the end, this CDR3 is likely a read error. The chain combines TRBV4-3 with TRBJ2-6; no clear D. The CDR3 has 16 amino acids. Looked up from germline, CDR1 is LGHNA and CDR2 is YSLEER. The CDR3 sequence is CASRQEAASGANVLTL. The CDR3 DNA sequence: TGCGCCAGCAGGCAAGAGGCGGCGTCTGGGGCCAACGTCCTGACTTTA.